This TCR beta chain was recovered during a study of OX40 agonist ivuxolimab in advanced cancers. General study results and limits: In a subset of nonresponders, normalized T-cell clonal expansion was also low.

The CDR3 contains 14 residues. V was shortened by 3 bases and J by 6 bases, with 11 bases between the two germline ends. Germline V gene sequence: CDR1 LNHDA, CDR2 SQIVND (reference sequence). TCRdb's copy holds only in-frame clones and misses some; the assay was immunoSEQ multiplex PCR. This sample has tens of thousands of clones; 84% occur once, and the top ten carry approximately 4.2%. With regard to this clone: Its antigen remains unidentified.

The sequenced sample was CD4+ or CD8+ T cells sorted from blood, obtained in a trial of the OX40 agonist ivuxolimab. The source is an adult with an advanced solid tumor such as melanoma, head and neck, liver or kidney cancer. The rearrangement links TRBV19 to TRBJ1-4, with D uncertain. The CDR3 DNA follows: TGTGCCAGTAGTATGGGTCGGTCCGATGAAAAACTGTTTTTT. It yields the protein CASSMGRSDEKLFF.